The 29 T cell receptor beta chains presented below share a single source sample, sequenced in a study of cytomegalovirus exposure and HLA in healthy donors. Primers: 60 Vbeta forward and 13 Jbeta reverse. Libraries were prepared by immunoSEQ multiplex PCR; TCRdb keeps only in-frame clonotypes and omits some of them. Altogether under 150,000 clones are present, roughly 80% being singletons, with the ten largest covering 3% to 4%. Material: PBMCs. These receptors all come from a woman aged 40 to 50 in good health and CMV-seronegative.

The V call is TRBV28, the J call TRBJ2-4, with 8 bases matching TRBD1. The germline V gene encodes CDR1 MDHEN and CDR2 SYDVKM. The CDR3 extends over 13 amino acids. J lost 3 bases, V lost 9 bases, and 4 bases had no gene match. Here the CDR3 reads CASRQGNKNIQYF. In nucleotides, the CDR3 is TGTGCCAGTCGACAGGGGAACAAAAACATTCAGTACTTC.

This chain uses TRBV7-2 with TRBJ1-3, with D unresolved. The germline gives CDR1 SGHTA, CDR2 FQGNSA. This CDR3 has 19 amino acids. V was trimmed by 0 bases and J by 0 bases, leaving 18 bases between them. CDR3 protein: CASSLALGRSIVSGNTIYF. CDR3 nucleotide sequence: TGTGCCAGCAGCTTAGCGCTCGGGAGATCCATCGTCTCTGGAAACACCATATATTTT.

V gene TRBV7-9 combines with J gene TRBJ2-7, with D unresolved. Trimming stripped 1 base from V and 0 bases from J, with 10 bases between. This CDR3 contains 15 residues. The germline V gene has CDR1 SEHNR and CDR2 FQNEAQ (reference sequence). In nucleotides, the CDR3 is TGTGCCAGCAGCTTAGACGCAACACCCTCCTACGAGCAGTACTTC. Its translation: CASSLDATPSYEQYF.

The genes are TRBV9 and TRBJ1-5; D might be TRBD1 (5 bases). CDR1 is SGDLS and CDR2 is YYNGEE in the germline V gene. The V and J ends lost 1 base and 1 base respectively, with 9 bases between them. CDR3 size: 15 residues. Here the CDR3 DNA reads TGTGCCAGCAGCGTACAGGGAATGAGCAATCAGCCCCAGCATTTT. Protein: CASSVQGMSNQPQHF.

This chain links TRBV18 with TRBJ1-5, with 10 positions matching TRBD1. V was clipped by 6 bases and J by 2 bases; unmatched bases: 4. CDR1 KGHSH and CDR2 LQKENI come from the germline V gene. This CDR3 has 15 amino acids. The CDR3 DNA follows: TGTGCCAGCTCCCTAGGGACAGGGGGCAATCAGCCCCAGCATTTT. Translated: CASSLGTGGNQPQHF. The full variable domain, rest sourced from reference TRBV18 and TRBJ1-5, is NAGVMQNPRHLVRRRGQEARLRCSPMKGHSHVYWYRQLPEEGLKFMVYLQKENIIDESGMPKERFSAEFPKEGPSILRIQQVVRGDSAAYFCASSLGTGGNQPQHFGDGTRLSIL.

The chain is built from TRBV7-6 and TRBJ1-1; D gene unclear. V lost 2 bases and J 0 bases, leaving 16 bases between the germline ends. Per germline, CDR1 SGHVS and CDR2 FNYEAQ. The CDR3 contains 17 residues. CDR3 region: CASSLPLHGEMNTEAFF. The DNA for the CDR3 is TGTGCCAGCAGCTTACCCCTTCACGGGGAGATGAACACTGAAGCTTTCTTT.

The chain joins TRBV9 to TRBJ1-2, with a weak D call TRBD1 (5 bases). The germline V gene has CDR1 SGDLS and CDR2 YYNGEE. CDR3 length: 14 amino acids. V was shortened by 0 bases and J by 3 bases, with 9 bases between the two germline ends. CDR3 loop: CASSVEEGHYGYTF. CDR3 nucleotides: TGTGCCAGCAGCGTAGAGGAGGGGCACTATGGCTACACCTTC. Together with reference TRBV9 and TRBJ1-2, the CDR3 gives the full variable domain: DSGVTQTPKHLITATGQRVTLRCSPRSGDLSVYWYQQSLDQGLQFLIQYYNGEERAKGNILERFSAQQFPDLHSELNLSSLELGDSALYFCASSVEEGHYGYTFGSGTRLTVV.

In nucleotides, the CDR3 is TGTGCCAGCAGCTCGCCGGGACATAGCTTCTATGGCTACACCTTC. Translated: CASSSPGHSFYGYTF. V gene TRBV7-8 combines with J gene TRBJ1-2; weak D call: TRBD1 (6 bases). In germline, CDR1 is SGHVS, CDR2 FQNEAQ. V was clipped by 4 bases and J by 4 bases, with 16 bases between them. The CDR3 extends over 15 amino acids.

This clone appeared a few times. This chain uses TRBV7-2 with TRBJ2-3, with 10 bases identical to TRBD2. CDR1 and CDR2 from the germline V gene are SGHTA and FQGNSA. The CDR3 spans 15 residues. With 5 bases clipped from V and 4 bases from J, the junction kept 6 bases outside the gene matches. Here the CDR3 DNA reads TGTGCCAGCAGCACATCTAGCGGGGGTTCAGATACGCAGTATTTT. Translating gives CASSTSSGGSDTQYF.

This clone appeared a single time. The chain couples TRBV18 to TRBJ1-2; tentatively, D is TRBD1 (6 bases). The CDR3 loop spans 16 amino acids. Trimming removed 3 bases from V and 6 bases from J, with 20 bases in between. Germline V CDR1 and CDR2: KGHSH, LQKENI. CDR3: CASSPPDRLGANGYTF. CDR3 DNA: TGTGCCAGCTCACCCCCAGACAGGTTGGGGGCCAATGGCTACACCTTC.

This chain joins TRBV7-3 and TRBJ2-3; possibly TRBD1 for D (5 bases). This CDR3 comprises 15 residues. Between the trimmed V and J ends, which lost 2 bases and 0 bases, there was a span of 9 bases. Per the germline V gene, CDR1 is SGHTA and CDR2 is FQGTGA. The CDR3 coding sequence is TGTGCCAGCAGCTTAGGGGCCCAGAGCACAGATACGCAGTATTTT. Translation: CASSLGAQSTDTQYF.

V usage is TRBV7-2 and J usage is TRBJ1-1; D is unresolved. Germline assignment: CDR1 SGHTA and CDR2 FQGNSA. CDR3 length: 13 residues. V lost 5 bases and J 3 bases, leaving 10 bases between the germline ends. CDR3 protein: CASSRVRDTEAFF. The CDR3 DNA reads TGTGCCAGCAGCAGGGTGCGGGACACTGAAGCTTTCTTT.

This clone was counted a single time. This chain joins TRBV7-3 and TRBJ1-6, with TRBD1 matching 9 bases. CDR3 size: 15 residues. V shed 4 bases and J 5 bases; nucleotides not matched to a gene: 3. CDR1 and CDR2 (germline): SGHTA, FQGTGA. The CDR3 DNA follows: TGTGCCAGCAGCTCACAGGGGGCGAATAATTCACCCCTCCACTTT. Translating it yields CASSSQGANNSPLHF.

The V and J genes are TRBV5-1 and TRBJ2-3; 8 bases map to TRBD2. With V trimmed by 4 bases and J by 4 bases, 11 bases remained unmatched. CDR3 length equals 16 residues. CDR1 is SGHRS, CDR2 YFSETQ, per germline. The CDR3 here is CASSPQPQAGADTQYF. CDR3 in DNA: TGCGCCAGCAGCCCCCAGCCCCAAGCGGGAGCAGATACGCAGTATTTT. The full variable domain, with the rest looked up from reference TRBV5-1 and TRBJ2-3, is KAGVTQTPRYLIKTRGQQVTLSCSPISGHRSVSWYQQTPGQGLQFLFEYFSETQRNKGNFPGRFSGRQFSNSRSEMNVSTLELGDSALYLCASSPQPQAGADTQYFGPGTRLTVL.

The chain has TRBV28 and TRBJ2-2; D may be TRBD1 (7 bases). CDR1 and CDR2 from the germline V gene are MDHEN and SYDVKM. CDR3 length equals 14 residues. The germline V and J ends were trimmed by 4 bases and 5 bases, with 11 bases remaining between them. The CDR3 DNA reads as TGTGCCAGCAGTTCCCAGGGGGGTACCGGGGAGCTGTTTTTT. Amino acids: CASSSQGGTGELFF.

The gene calls are TRBV5-4 and TRBJ2-3, with TRBD2 matching over 13 bases. The junction had 7 bases not matched to a gene; V was cut back by 4 bases and J by 2 bases. The CDR3 is 17 amino acids. Germline V gene lookup returns CDR1 SGHNT and CDR2 YYREEE (reference sequence). CDR3 nucleotide sequence: TGTGCCAGCAGCGGGGGGACTAGCGGGGAACTCACAGATACGCAGTATTTT. Amino acids: CASSGGTSGELTDTQYF.

In this sample, this clone turned up a few times. The rearrangement joins TRBV5-5 to TRBJ1-3; D may be TRBD1 (6 bases). Per the germline V gene, CDR1 is SGHKS and CDR2 is YYEKEE (reference sequence). V was pared by 4 bases and J by 2 bases, with 10 bases between. The CDR3 has 14 residues. Here the CDR3 reads CASSPQGPGNTIYF. CDR3 coding DNA: TGTGCCAGCAGCCCACAGGGTCCTGGAAACACCATATATTTT.

The gene calls are TRBV7-9 and TRBJ1-3, with 10 bases lining up with TRBD1. The CDR3 runs 16 residues. Germline V gives CDR1 SEHNR, CDR2 FQNEAQ (reference sequence). With V trimmed by 5 bases and J by 0 bases, 4 bases remained unmatched. The CDR3 loop reads CASSATGGGSGNTIYF. The CDR3 coding sequence is TGTGCCAGCAGCGCGACAGGGGGCGGCTCTGGAAACACCATATATTTT.

V usage is TRBV7-2 and J usage is TRBJ2-1; 11 bases align to TRBD2. Germline trimming cut 5 bases from V and 7 bases from J; bases unmatched to any gene: 7. Germline-derived CDR1 and CDR2 are SGHTA and FQGNSA. The CDR3 contains 15 residues. CDR3 in amino acids: CASSLLASGRNEQFF. In DNA form, the CDR3 reads TGTGCCAGCAGCCTGCTGGCTAGCGGGAGGAATGAGCAGTTCTTC.

This chain links TRBV2 with TRBJ2-1; D not resolved. This CDR3 region has 12 residues. Germline V gene sequence: CDR1 SNHLY, CDR2 FYNNEI. V shed 5 bases and J shed 7 bases, with 9 bases lying between them. Written as DNA, the CDR3 is TGTGCCAGCAGTCCCCTCGGGAATGAGCAGTTCTTC. Protein sequence: CASSPLGNEQFF.

This chain links TRBV6-5 with TRBJ2-5; a possible D gene is TRBD2 (5 bases). The V end lost 5 bases, the J end lost 5 bases, and 9 bases lay between the germline ends. The length of the CDR3 is 12 residues. CDR1 is MNHEY and CDR2 is SVGAGI in the germline V gene. The DNA of the CDR3 is TGTGCCAGCAGTCAAACGGGGGAGACCCAGTACTTC. It codes for CASSQTGETQYF.

This clone was detected only a few times. The rearrangement uses TRBV27 and TRBJ2-3, with D maybe TRBD1 (5 bases). The V gene's germline CDR1 is MNHEY and CDR2 SMNVEV (reference sequence). Trimming left V 5 bases short and J 4 bases short, with 16 bases between. The CDR3 totals 15 residues. The chain's CDR3 is CASSQGFGAADTQYF. The CDR3 DNA reads as TGTGCCAGCAGTCAGGGATTCGGAGCCGCAGATACGCAGTATTTT.

The V gene is TRBV5-1, the J gene TRBJ1-2, with TRBD1 matching 8 bases. Germline CDR1 is SGHRS and CDR2 is YFSETQ. After removal of 4 bases from V and 6 bases from J, the junction contained 2 bases not matched to a gene. The CDR3 contains 12 residues. CDR3 in amino acids: CASSVDRDGYTF. CDR3 coding DNA: TGCGCCAGCAGCGTGGACAGGGATGGCTACACCTTC.

The CDR3 loop reads CSTRGGRDSYEQYF. The CDR3 DNA follows: TGCAGCACCCGGGGGGGCAGAGACTCCTACGAGCAGTACTTC. This rearrangement joins TRBV29-1 to TRBJ2-7, with TRBD2 matching 8 bases. V shed 8 bases and J 0 bases; nucleotides not matched to a gene: 9. Germline CDR1 is SQVTM and CDR2 is ANQGSEA. CDR3 length: 14 amino acids.

The chain employs TRBV28 and TRBJ1-4; TRBD1 matches 7 bases. V trimming: 6 bases; J trimming: 0 bases; junction bases outside the gene matches: 10. In germline, CDR1 is MDHEN, CDR2 SYDVKM. The CDR3 has 17 amino acids. The CDR3 coding sequence is TGTGCCAGCAGACCAGACAGGGTCGCCGCAACTAATGAAAAACTGTTTTTT. Protein: CASRPDRVAATNEKLFF.

Only a few counts were recorded for this clone. V is TRBV10-3 and J is TRBJ1-5, with no clear D. Germline CDR1 and CDR2: ENHRY and SYGVKD. This CDR3 is 13 amino acids long. V shed 4 bases and J shed 7 bases, with 11 bases lying between them. The CDR3 sequence is CAISAVVAQPQHF. The CDR3 bases are TGTGCCATCAGTGCGGTGGTTGCCCAGCCCCAGCATTTT.

V and J are TRBV29-1 and TRBJ2-1; tentative D call: TRBD1 (6 bases). Between the trimmed V and J ends, which lost 7 bases and 4 bases, there was a span of 17 bases. The CDR3 loop spans 14 amino acids. From germline, CDR1 is SQVTM and CDR2 ANQGSEA. The CDR3 here is CSAASGGGYNEQFF. The CDR3 DNA follows: TGCAGCGCCGCGAGTGGGGGCGGGTACAATGAGCAGTTCTTC.

This rearrangement joins TRBV4-1 to TRBJ2-1; a possible D gene is TRBD2 (6 bases). In germline, CDR1 is MGHRA, CDR2 YSYEKL. Trimming removed 2 bases at V and 3 bases at J, with 17 bases between. This CDR3 has 17 residues. The CDR3 bases are TGCGCCAGCAGCCAACCATCGGGACTTGGGAACTACAATGAGCAGTTCTTC. Its translation is CASSQPSGLGNYNEQFF.

CDR3 sequence reads: CASRGGRIQPQHF. CDR3 sequence (DNA): TGTGCCAGCAGGGGGGGGAGAATTCAGCCCCAGCATTTT. The chain is built from TRBV6-5 and TRBJ1-5; a possible D gene is TRBD1 (5 bases). V was trimmed by 6 bases and J by 6 bases, leaving 12 bases between them. There are 13 residues in the CDR3. CDR1 and CDR2 from the germline V gene are MNHEY and SVGAGI.